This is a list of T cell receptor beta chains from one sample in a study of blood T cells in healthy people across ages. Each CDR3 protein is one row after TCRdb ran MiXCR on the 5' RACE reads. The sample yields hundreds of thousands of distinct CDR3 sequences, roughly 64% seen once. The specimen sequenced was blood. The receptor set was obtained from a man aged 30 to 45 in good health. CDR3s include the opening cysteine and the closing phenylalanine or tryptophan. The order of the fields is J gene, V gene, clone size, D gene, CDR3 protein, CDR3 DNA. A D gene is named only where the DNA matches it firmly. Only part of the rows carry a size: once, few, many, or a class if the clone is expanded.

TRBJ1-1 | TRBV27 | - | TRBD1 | CASRLQGATEAFF | TGTGCCAGCAGACTACAGGGGGCAACTGAAGCTTTCTTT
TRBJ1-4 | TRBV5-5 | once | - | CASSLRTVNEKLFF | TGTGCCAGCAGCTTAAGGACAGTGAATGAAAAACTGTTTTTT
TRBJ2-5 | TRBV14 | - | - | CASSQPKADGRETQYF | TGTGCCAGCAGCCAACCAAAAGCGGATGGAAGAGAGACCCAGTACTTC
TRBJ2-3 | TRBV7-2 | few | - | CASSPGGGGGRGTQYF | TGTGCCAGCAGCCCAGGGGGGGGCGGTGGTCGGGGTACGCAGTATTTT
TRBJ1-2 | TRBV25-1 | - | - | CASSAASYGYTF | TGTGCCAGCAGTGCAGCCTCTTATGGCTACACCTTC
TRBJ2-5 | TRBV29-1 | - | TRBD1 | CSVSAAIDRAFETQYF | TGCAGCGTGTCGGCCGCAATTGACAGGGCATTCGAGACCCAGTACTTC
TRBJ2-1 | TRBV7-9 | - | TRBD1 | CASSRQGSANEQFF | TGTGCCAGCAGCCGACAGGGCTCGGCCAATGAGCAGTTCTTC
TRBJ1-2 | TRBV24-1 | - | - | CATSDLLGNGYTF | TGTGCCACCAGTGACCTTCTGGGTAATGGCTACACCTTC
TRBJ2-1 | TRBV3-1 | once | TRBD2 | CASSQNQLAGGEQFF | TGTGCCAGCAGCCAAAATCAACTAGCGGGAGGTGAGCAGTTCTTC
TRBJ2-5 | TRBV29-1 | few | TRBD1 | CSVKRLGQGIETQYF | TGCAGCGTTAAAAGGTTGGGACAGGGAATAGAGACCCAGTACTTC
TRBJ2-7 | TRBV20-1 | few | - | CSARSSQGPEQYF | TGCAGTGCTAGAAGTTCGCAAGGTCCCGAGCAGTACTTC
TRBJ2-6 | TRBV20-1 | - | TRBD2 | CSAAASGGANVLTF | TGCAGTGCTGCTGCTAGCGGTGGGGCCAACGTCCTGACTTTC
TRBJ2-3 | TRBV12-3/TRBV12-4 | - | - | CASNIGRSRTDTQYF | TGTGCCAGCAATATAGGGAGAAGCCGAACAGATACGCAGTATTTT
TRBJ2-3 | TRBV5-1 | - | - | CASSLAGGRHTDTQYF | TGCGCCAGCAGCTTGGCCGGGGGGCGTCACACAGATACGCAGTATTTT
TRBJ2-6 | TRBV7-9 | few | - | CASSLRDSGANVLTF | TGTGCCAGCAGCTTAAGAGACTCTGGGGCCAACGTCCTGACTTTC
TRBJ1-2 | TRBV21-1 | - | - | CASRGQILNYGYTF | TGTGCCAGCAGGGGACAGATTCTGAACTATGGCTACACCTTC
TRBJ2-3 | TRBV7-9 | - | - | CASSVALTATVPYF | TGTGCCAGCAGCGTCGCTCTGACAGCCACCGTCCCGTATTTT
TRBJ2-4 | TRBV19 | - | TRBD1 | CATSDRGERNIQYF | TGTGCCACCTCGGACAGGGGGGAGAGAAACATTCAGTACTTC
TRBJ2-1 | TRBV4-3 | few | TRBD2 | CASSQASGGGSNEQFF | TGCGCCAGCAGCCAAGCTAGCGGGGGAGGCTCCAATGAGCAGTTCTTC
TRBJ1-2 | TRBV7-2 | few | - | CASSQNGRYGYTF | TGTGCCAGCAGCCAAAACGGACGTTATGGCTACACCTTC
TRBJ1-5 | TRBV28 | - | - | CASSLTVDQPQHF | TGTGCCAGCAGTTTAACTGTAGATCAGCCCCAGCATTTT
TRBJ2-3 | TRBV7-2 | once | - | CASSLTHTDTQYF | TGTGCCAGCAGCTTAACCCACACAGATACGCAGTATTTT
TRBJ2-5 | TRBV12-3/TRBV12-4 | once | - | CASSSTAGGTQYF | TGTGCCAGCAGTTCAACCGCTGGTGGGACCCAGTACTTC
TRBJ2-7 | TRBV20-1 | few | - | CSAASQGGYEQYF | TGCAGTGCCGCCTCCCAGGGGGGCTACGAGCAGTACTTC
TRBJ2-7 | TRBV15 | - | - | CATRLAGNQNEQYF | TGTGCCACCAGGCTAGCCGGAAACCAGAATGAGCAGTACTTC
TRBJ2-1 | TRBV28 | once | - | CASSHRTSYNEQFF | TGTGCCAGCAGTCACAGGACGTCGTACAATGAGCAGTTCTTC
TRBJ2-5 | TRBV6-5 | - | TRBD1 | CASSPRDRRETQYF | TGTGCCAGCAGTCCACGGGACAGACGAGAGACCCAGTACTTC
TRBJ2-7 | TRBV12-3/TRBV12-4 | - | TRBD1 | CASSLGTGFKQYF | TGTGCCAGCAGTTTGGGGACAGGGTTTAAGCAGTACTTC
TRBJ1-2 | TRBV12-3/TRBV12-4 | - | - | CASSDRRRSYGYTF | TGTGCCAGCAGTGACAGACGGAGGTCCTATGGCTACACCTTC
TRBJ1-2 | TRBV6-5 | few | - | CASSYSGRTLYGYTF | TGTGCCAGCAGTTACTCGGGACGAACCCTCTATGGCTACACCTTC
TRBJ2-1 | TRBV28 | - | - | CASVTGGGEQFF | TGTGCCAGCGTTACAGGCGGGGGCGAGCAGTTCTTC
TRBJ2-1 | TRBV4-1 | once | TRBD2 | CASSYRTSGPNEQFF | TGCGCCAGCAGTTACAGGACTAGCGGTCCCAATGAGCAGTTCTTC
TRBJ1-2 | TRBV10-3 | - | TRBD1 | CAISRGDGYTF | TGTGCCATCAGCAGGGGGGATGGCTACACCTTC
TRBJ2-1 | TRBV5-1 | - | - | CASSLNNFEQFF | TGCGCCAGCAGCTTAAATAACTTTGAGCAGTTCTTC
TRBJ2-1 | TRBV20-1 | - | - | CSASGQGSYNEQFF | TGCAGTGCTAGTGGGCAGGGCTCCTACAATGAGCAGTTCTTC
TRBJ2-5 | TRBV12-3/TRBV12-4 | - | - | CASSLWDGKETQYF | TGTGCCAGCAGTTTATGGGACGGTAAAGAGACCCAGTACTTC
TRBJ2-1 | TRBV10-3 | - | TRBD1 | CAIRSQGTTYNEQFF | TGTGCCATCAGATCACAGGGGACAACTTACAATGAGCAGTTCTTC
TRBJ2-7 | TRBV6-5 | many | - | CASSYGLGLEQYF | TGTGCCAGCAGTTACGGTTTGGGCCTCGAGCAGTACTTC
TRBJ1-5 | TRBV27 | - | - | CASSLSGGRGLAQPQHF | TGTGCCAGCAGTTTATCGGGGGGCAGAGGCTTAGCTCAGCCCCAGCATTTT
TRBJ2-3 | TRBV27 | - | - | CASSAIAANTDTQYF | TGTGCCAGCAGTGCCATAGCGGCGAACACAGATACGCAGTATTTT
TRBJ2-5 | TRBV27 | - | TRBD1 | CASKEHRGLKTQYF | TGTGCCAGCAAGGAGCACAGGGGGCTAAAGACCCAGTACTTC
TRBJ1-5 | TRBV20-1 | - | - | CSASVAGYSNQPQHF | TGCAGTGCTAGCGTCGCAGGGTATAGCAATCAGCCCCAGCATTTT
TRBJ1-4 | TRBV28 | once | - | CASSLSGGPTNEKLFF | TGTGCCAGCAGTTTATCCGGGGGGCCAACTAATGAAAAACTGTTTTTT
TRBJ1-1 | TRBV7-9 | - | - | CASSLVASTEAFF | TGTGCCAGCAGCTTGGTTGCCAGCACTGAAGCTTTCTTT
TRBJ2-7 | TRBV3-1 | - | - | CASSQVRMSEQYF | TGTGCCAGCAGCCAAGTTAGGATGTCCGAGCAGTACTTC
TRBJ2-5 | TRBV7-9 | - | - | CASSAPSETQYF | TGTGCCAGCAGCGCCCCATCGGAGACCCAGTACTTC
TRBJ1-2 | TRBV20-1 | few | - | CSAAPQGYGYTF | TGCAGTGCAGCGCCCCAGGGCTATGGCTACACCTTC
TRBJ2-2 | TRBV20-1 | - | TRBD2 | CSARHSGRLTGELFF | TGCAGTGCTCGCCATAGCGGGAGGCTCACCGGGGAGCTGTTTTTT
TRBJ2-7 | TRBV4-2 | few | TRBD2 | CASSQASGGYEQYF | TGTGCCAGCAGCCAAGCTAGCGGGGGCTACGAGCAGTACTTC
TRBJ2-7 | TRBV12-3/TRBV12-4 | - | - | CASGTLTYEQYF | TGTGCCAGCGGGACACTGACCTACGAGCAGTACTTC
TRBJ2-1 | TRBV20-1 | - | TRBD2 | CSASSSGSSYNEQFF | TGCAGTGCTAGTTCTAGCGGAAGCTCCTACAATGAGCAGTTCTTC
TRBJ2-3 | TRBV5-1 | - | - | CASSLAAGSLTTDTQYF | TGCGCCAGCAGCTTGGCCGCGGGCAGCCTCACTACAGATACGCAGTATTTT
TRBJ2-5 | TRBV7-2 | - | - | CASSESAVEETQYF | TGTGCCAGCAGCGAAAGCGCGGTGGAAGAGACCCAGTACTTC
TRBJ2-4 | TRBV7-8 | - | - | CASSPTRTVAKNIQYF | TGTGCCAGCAGCCCTACGCGGACAGTAGCCAAAAACATTCAGTACTTC
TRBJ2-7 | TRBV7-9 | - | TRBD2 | CASSLVATGGVQYF | TGTGCCAGCAGCTTAGTAGCAACGGGAGGCGTGCAGTACTTC
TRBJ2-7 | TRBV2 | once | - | CASSEARQAVKYF | TGTGCCAGCAGTGAAGCCCGACAGGCGGTAAAGTACTTC